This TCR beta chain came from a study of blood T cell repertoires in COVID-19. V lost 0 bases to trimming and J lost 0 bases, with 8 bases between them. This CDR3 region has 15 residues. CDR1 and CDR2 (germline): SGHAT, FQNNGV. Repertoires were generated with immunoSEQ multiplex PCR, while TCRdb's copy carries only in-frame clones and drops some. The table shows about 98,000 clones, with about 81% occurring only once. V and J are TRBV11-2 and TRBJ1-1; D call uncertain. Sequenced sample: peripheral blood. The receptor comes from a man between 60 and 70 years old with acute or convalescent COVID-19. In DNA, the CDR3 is TGTGCCAGCAGCTTAGAGGGCGCGATGAACACTGAAGCTTTCTTT. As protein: CASSLEGAMNTEAFF.